A selection of T cell receptor beta chains follows, all from one sample in a study of cytomegalovirus exposure and HLA in healthy donors. Clones were read by immunoSEQ multiplex PCR, and TCRdb kept only the in-frame ones, dropping some. The data show about 200,000 clones, with around 79% seen just once and roughly 0.22% held by the top ten. Sequencing was performed on PBMCs. The receptors here all came from a girl aged 2 to 10 in good health and CMV-seronegative. CDR3s include the opening cysteine and the closing phenylalanine or tryptophan. D genes are given only for firm matches. The size field is filled for only some rows; it gives once, few, many or a size class.

j_gene: TRBJ2-1; d_gene: .; abundance: .; v_gene: TRBV2; CDR3aa: CASIFDSTYNEQFF; CDR3nt: TGTGCCAGCATTTTCGACAGCACCTACAATGAGCAGTTCTTC
j_gene: TRBJ1-1; d_gene: .; abundance: .; v_gene: TRBV10-1; CDR3aa: CASSESAGEGEAFF; CDR3nt: TGCGCCAGCAGTGAGTCCGCAGGAGAGGGTGAAGCTTTCTTT
j_gene: TRBJ1-2; d_gene: .; abundance: .; v_gene: TRBV4-1; CDR3aa: CASSQVEGYGYTF; CDR3nt: TGTGCCAGCAGCCAAGTCGAGGGCTATGGCTACACCTTC
j_gene: TRBJ2-1; d_gene: .; abundance: .; v_gene: TRBV19; CDR3aa: CAGRGLGAFEQFF; CDR3nt: TGTGCCGGGAGAGGGTTAGGAGCCTTTGAGCAGTTCTTC
j_gene: TRBJ1-3; d_gene: .; abundance: .; v_gene: TRBV11-2; CDR3aa: CASSLAPSSGNTIYF; CDR3nt: TGTGCCAGCAGCTTAGCCCCTTCCTCTGGAAACACCATATATTTT
j_gene: TRBJ1-4; d_gene: .; abundance: .; v_gene: TRBV18; CDR3aa: CASSPQGSTNEKLFF; CDR3nt: TGTGCCAGCTCACCGCAGGGGTCAACTAATGAAAAACTGTTTTTT
j_gene: TRBJ1-5; d_gene: .; abundance: .; v_gene: TRBV6-6; CDR3aa: CASSYPGQSNQPQHF; CDR3nt: TGTGCCAGCAGTTACCCCGGACAGAGCAATCAGCCCCAGCATTTT
j_gene: TRBJ2-1; d_gene: TRBD1; abundance: .; v_gene: TRBV2; CDR3aa: CASSAGQGSYNEQFF; CDR3nt: TGTGCCAGCAGTGCAGGACAGGGCTCCTACAATGAGCAGTTCTTC
j_gene: TRBJ2-7; d_gene: TRBD1; abundance: few; v_gene: TRBV7-6; CDR3aa: CASSPGTGGYEQYF; CDR3nt: TGTGCCAGCAGCCCCGGGACAGGGGGCTACGAGCAGTACTTC
j_gene: TRBJ2-3; d_gene: .; abundance: .; v_gene: TRBV30; CDR3aa: CAWNRGSDTQYF; CDR3nt: TGTGCCTGGAACCGGGGTTCGGATACGCAGTATTTT
j_gene: TRBJ2-1; d_gene: TRBD2; abundance: .; v_gene: TRBV5-1; CDR3aa: CASSLSGSQYNEQFF; CDR3nt: TGCGCCAGCAGCTTGAGCGGGAGTCAGTACAATGAGCAGTTCTTC
j_gene: TRBJ2-7; d_gene: .; abundance: .; v_gene: TRBV6-5; CDR3aa: CASSPGDLSDEQYF; CDR3nt: TGTGCCAGCAGTCCGGGAGACCTCTCGGACGAGCAGTACTTC
j_gene: TRBJ2-7; d_gene: TRBD2; abundance: .; v_gene: TRBV7-9; CDR3aa: CASSHRTSGGESYEQYF; CDR3nt: TGTGCCAGCAGCCACCGGACTAGCGGGGGGGAGAGCTACGAGCAGTACTTC
j_gene: TRBJ2-7; d_gene: .; abundance: few; v_gene: TRBV4-1; CDR3aa: CASSPLFEHEQYF; CDR3nt: TGCGCCAGCAGCCCCCTCTTCGAGCACGAGCAGTACTTC
j_gene: TRBJ2-2; d_gene: TRBD1; abundance: .; v_gene: TRBV6-5; CDR3aa: CASRPGTANTGELFF; CDR3nt: TGTGCCAGCAGGCCGGGGACAGCGAACACCGGGGAGCTGTTTTTT
j_gene: TRBJ1-4; d_gene: .; abundance: once; v_gene: TRBV6-6; CDR3aa: CASNPGGHRGEKLFF; CDR3nt: TGTGCCAGCAATCCGGGGGGGCACCGTGGTGAAAAACTGTTTTTT
j_gene: TRBJ1-1; d_gene: .; abundance: .; v_gene: TRBV19; CDR3aa: CASRLGRNTEAFF; CDR3nt: TGTGCCAGTAGGCTGGGGAGGAACACTGAAGCTTTCTTT
j_gene: TRBJ2-7; d_gene: .; abundance: few; v_gene: TRBV5-6; CDR3aa: CASSLQVTPYEQYF; CDR3nt: TGTGCCAGCAGCTTACAAGTTACACCCTACGAGCAGTACTTC
j_gene: TRBJ2-3; d_gene: .; abundance: once; v_gene: TRBV2; CDR3aa: CASSEKTSTDTQYF; CDR3nt: TGTGCCAGCAGTGAAAAAACTAGCACAGATACGCAGTATTTT
j_gene: TRBJ2-7; d_gene: TRBD1; abundance: .; v_gene: TRBV29-1; CDR3aa: CSVGGGTYEQYF; CDR3nt: TGCAGCGTTGGAGGGGGCACCTACGAGCAGTACTTC
j_gene: TRBJ1-1; d_gene: .; abundance: .; v_gene: TRBV4-1; CDR3aa: CASSPTKNTEAFF; CDR3nt: TGCGCCAGCAGCCCGACAAAGAACACTGAAGCTTTCTTT
j_gene: TRBJ2-1; d_gene: TRBD2; abundance: few; v_gene: TRBV13; CDR3aa: CASSPGLAGLDWNEQFF; CDR3nt: TGTGCCAGCAGCCCCGGACTAGCGGGATTGGATTGGAATGAGCAGTTCTTC
j_gene: TRBJ2-7; d_gene: TRBD2; abundance: .; v_gene: TRBV5-6; CDR3aa: CASSPGTSGSIYEQYF; CDR3nt: TGTGCCAGCAGCCCGGGGACTAGCGGGAGCATCTACGAGCAGTACTTC
j_gene: TRBJ1-5; d_gene: TRBD1; abundance: .; v_gene: TRBV9; CDR3aa: CASSQGQDQPQHF; CDR3nt: TGTGCCAGCAGCCAGGGACAGGATCAGCCCCAGCATTTT
j_gene: TRBJ1-2; d_gene: .; abundance: few; v_gene: TRBV30; CDR3aa: CAWISGHGYTF; CDR3nt: TGTGCCTGGATATCAGGCCATGGCTACACCTTC
j_gene: TRBJ1-1; d_gene: TRBD1; abundance: few; v_gene: TRBV12-5; CDR3aa: CASGRQGVGEAFF; CDR3nt: TGTGCTAGTGGTCGTCAGGGGGTGGGTGAAGCTTTCTTT
j_gene: TRBJ2-7; d_gene: TRBD1; abundance: .; v_gene: TRBV25-1; CDR3aa: CASQPGGSYEQYF; CDR3nt: TGTGCCAGCCAACCAGGGGGTTCCTACGAGCAGTACTTC
j_gene: TRBJ2-3; d_gene: TRBD2; abundance: .; v_gene: TRBV7-9; CDR3aa: CASSQGEGLAALAADTQYF; CDR3nt: TGTGCCAGCAGCCAAGGAGAAGGACTAGCGGCACTCGCAGCAGATACGCAGTATTTT
j_gene: TRBJ2-3; d_gene: .; abundance: .; v_gene: TRBV5-8; CDR3aa: CASSLGMGADTQYF; CDR3nt: TGTGCCAGCAGTTTGGGTATGGGAGCAGATACGCAGTATTTT
j_gene: TRBJ2-5; d_gene: .; abundance: .; v_gene: TRBV6-1; CDR3aa: CASSGGLQETQYF; CDR3nt: TGTGCCAGCAGTGGAGGGCTACAAGAGACCCAGTACTTC
j_gene: TRBJ2-5; d_gene: .; abundance: .; v_gene: TRBV7-3; CDR3aa: CASSLGLGVGETQYF; CDR3nt: TGTGCCAGCAGCTTAGGCCTAGGGGTGGGAGAGACCCAGTACTTC
j_gene: TRBJ2-4; d_gene: .; abundance: .; v_gene: TRBV4-2; CDR3aa: CASSEVELLAKNIQYF; CDR3nt: TGTGCCAGCAGCGAGGTGGAGCTGCTAGCCAAAAACATTCAGTACTTC
j_gene: TRBJ2-2; d_gene: .; abundance: .; v_gene: TRBV27; CDR3aa: CASSYGGASGELFF; CDR3nt: TGTGCCAGCTCCTATGGAGGGGCATCCGGGGAGCTGTTTTTT
j_gene: TRBJ2-2; d_gene: .; abundance: .; v_gene: TRBV5-4; CDR3aa: CASSFGGGNTGELFF; CDR3nt: TGTGCCAGCAGCTTCGGGGGTGGGAACACCGGGGAGCTGTTTTTT
j_gene: TRBJ1-1; d_gene: TRBD1; abundance: .; v_gene: TRBV30; CDR3aa: CAGQGGPEAFF; CDR3nt: TGTGCCGGACAGGGGGGACCTGAAGCTTTCTTT
j_gene: TRBJ2-7; d_gene: .; abundance: .; v_gene: TRBV27; CDR3aa: CASSGGPKQYF; CDR3nt: TGTGCCAGCAGCGGGGGACCAAAGCAGTACTTC